This record looks at one T cell receptor (beta chain) sequence and its context. The antigen remains undetermined. CDR3 length equals 13 residues. The germline V gene has CDR1 GTSNPN and CDR2 SVGIG (reference sequence). V gave up 0 bases and J gave up 0 bases, with 5 bases separating them. Amplification of the TCR beta CDR3 regions used RNA transcripts (as template). In the first round, RT-PCR was carried out with HTBI primers, and a multiplex PCR formed the second round. TCRdb re-derived calls from the multiplex PCR reads in MiXCR, one entry per CDR3 protein. Counted here are 400,000 to 450,000 distinct CDR3 sequences, 20% to 25% occurring once; the ten biggest clones make up 3%. This entry is derived from a study of Graves' ophthalmopathy and Graves' hyperthyroidism. Study observations and caveats: Most thyroid clonotypes with frequency above 0.001 were detected in blood too.

Input material: peripheral blood. The J gene is TRBJ1-1, the V gene TRBV30; D is undetermined. The origin of this receptor is a young woman with stable Graves' hyperthyroidism. CDR3 coding DNA: TGTGCCTGGAGTGTACTCCTGAACACTGAAGCTTTCTTT. It codes for CAWSVLLNTEAFF. Variable domain in full (rest from reference TRBV30 and TRBJ1-1): SQTIHQWPATLVQPVGSPLSLECTVEGTSNPNLYWYRQAAGRGLQLLFYSVGIGQISSEVPQNLSASRPQDRQFILSSKKLLLSDSGFYLCAWSVLLNTEAFFGQGTRLTVV.